These T cell receptor beta chains were read from a single sample in a study of blood T cell repertoires in COVID-19. Sequencing was performed with immunoSEQ multiplex PCR; in TCRdb, only in-frame clones are kept and a portion is missing. Among tens of thousands of clones, approximately 80% were seen once, and the ten largest hold 12%. Sequencing was done on a sample of peripheral blood. The receptors originated from a human donor in a cohort sampled during active COVID-19. The CDR3 runs from the conserved cysteine through the conserved F or W. Each record gives: J gene, D gene, clone size, V gene, CDR3 DNA, CDR3 protein. D genes are given only for firm matches. Size is omitted from some rows. Given values are once, few, many or a class for expanded clones.

TRBJ2-1	.	.	TRBV5-1	TGCGCCAGCAGCTTGGGGGGCCACTACAATGAGCAGTTCTTC	CASSLGGHYNEQFF
TRBJ2-1	TRBD1	.	TRBV18	TGTGCCAGCTCACCGGACAGGAGAGACAATGAGCAGTTCTTC	CASSPDRRDNEQFF
TRBJ2-2	TRBD2	.	TRBV6-5	TGTGCCAGCAGTCTTAGCGGGGGGCGGTTCGGGGAGCTGTTTTTT	CASSLSGGRFGELFF
TRBJ1-4	TRBD1	.	TRBV11-2	TGTGCCAGCAGTTTTGACAGGGCAACTAATGAAAAACTGTTTTTT	CASSFDRATNEKLFF
TRBJ1-1	.	.	TRBV3-1/TRBV3-2	TGTGCCAGCAGCCCCTGGCGTGGGGGGGAGGTCACTGAAGCTTTCTTT	CASSPWRGGEVTEAFF
TRBJ1-2	.	.	TRBV5-8	TGTGCCAGGGGGAGGTTAAACTATGGCTACACCTTC	CARGRLNYGYTF
TRBJ2-1	.	once	TRBV2	TGTGCCAGCAGTGGGACTACCGGGGGCAATGAGCAGTTCTTC	CASSGTTGGNEQFF
TRBJ1-1	.	once	TRBV4-3	TGCGCCAGCAGCCAAGGGTCAGGCCAATTAACACACACTGAAGCTTTCTTT	CASSQGSGQLTHTEAFF
TRBJ1-1	.	once	TRBV7-3	TGTGCCAGCAGCTTAACCCTGAGGACTGAAGCTTTCTTT	CASSLTLRTEAFF
TRBJ1-2	.	.	TRBV29-1	TGCAGCGTTGCCTCTAACTATGGCTACACCTTC	CSVASNYGYTF
TRBJ2-7	.	.	TRBV5-1	TGCGCCAGCAGCCCACAGGGTTACGAGCAGTACTTC	CASSPQGYEQYF
TRBJ1-2	.	.	TRBV21-1	TGTGCCAGCAGCAAAGAAGGGGCTGAGGACTATGGCTACACCTTC	CASSKEGAEDYGYTF
TRBJ2-3	TRBD2	.	TRBV18	TGTGCCAGCTCACCAACGAGCGGGGGGACCACAGATACGCAGTATTTT	CASSPTSGGTTDTQYF
TRBJ2-5	TRBD1	.	TRBV5-4	TGTGCCAGCAGGGAACAGGGGGTGGAGACCCAGTACTTC	CASREQGVETQYF
TRBJ1-2	.	.	TRBV6-5	TGTGCCAGCAGTTACGGCAGATTCTATGGCTACACCTTC	CASSYGRFYGYTF
TRBJ2-2	.	.	TRBV21-1	TGTGCCAGCAGCACCTCTATCGGGACAGGGGCCTACCTGGGGGAGCTGTTTTTT	CASSTSIGTGAYLGELFF
TRBJ2-7	.	.	TRBV2	TGTGCCAGCAGTGAAGATCGGGGGGCAGCCGAGCAGTACTTC	CASSEDRGAAEQYF
TRBJ2-2	TRBD2	.	TRBV10-1	TGCGCCAGCAAGCGGGGAGGCTCGAACACCGGGGAGCTGTTTTTT	CASKRGGSNTGELFF
TRBJ2-7	.	few	TRBV4-3	TGCGCCAGCAGCCGAGACTACAGCTCCTACGAGCAGTACTTC	CASSRDYSSYEQYF
TRBJ1-6	.	.	TRBV9	TGTGCCAGCAGCATGGGGAGGGCCTATTCACCCCTCCACTTT	CASSMGRAYSPLHF
TRBJ2-3	.	.	TRBV19	TGTGCCAGTAGAACAGGGATTTTCACAGATACGCAGTATTTT	CASRTGIFTDTQYF